Included here is one T cell receptor beta chain sequence, with context. Its specificity is unknown. This record belongs to a study of cytomegalovirus exposure and HLA in healthy donors. This CDR3 is 12 amino acids long. Germline V lookup: CDR1 SGHRS, CDR2 YFSETQ. The germline V and J ends were trimmed by 5 bases and 5 bases, with 10 bases remaining between them. The PCR ran on 60 Vbeta and 13 Jbeta primers. The assay was immunoSEQ multiplex PCR, and TCRdb's table has in-frame clones only and misses some. The sample yields about 98,000 clones, roughly 77% seen once. Regarding the study as a whole: Analyses of presence and absence presupposed an approximately uniform sequencing depth across donors.

The sequence was collected from a man in his forties or fifties in good health and CMV-seronegative. J is TRBJ2-5 and V is TRBV5-1; the D is unclear. Sample: PBMCs. The CDR3 bases are TGCGCCAGCAGGGGCCTCCAGGAGACCCAGTACTTC. Its protein product is CASRGLQETQYF.